The sample holds a few counts of the clone carrying this T cell receptor (beta chain). Its antigen remains unidentified. The data stem from a study of CD8 T cells in ankylosing spondylitis. Findings of the study overall: There were earlier reports of some motif variants in reactive arthritis synovial fluid and blood. The authors found the disease-linked clones to be CD8+ and relatively rare in peripheral blood. Blood of patients with ankylosing spondylitis appeared to be characterized by a TCR beta motif of several highly homologous variants. Reported data indicate significant enrichment of disease-linked clones within matched ankylosing spondylitis synovial fluid.

This CDR3 is built from 17 residues. From germline, CDR1 is SGHRS and CDR2 YFSETQ. With 4 bases removed from V and 0 bases from J, the gap between germline ends came to 16 bases. Quantitative 5'-RACE was performed with molecular barcodes, and it yielded the TCR beta libraries. TCRdb re-called the 5' RACE reads with MiXCR, one entry per CDR3 protein. The repertoire holds roughly 440,000 distinct CDR3 sequences, with about 15% as singletons. The rearrangement joins TRBV5-1 to TRBJ2-2, with D unresolved. The sequenced sample was blood, either unsorted or a sorted T cell fraction (not recorded which). This receptor was taken from a male donor with ankylosing spondylitis. CDR3 DNA: TGCGCCAGCAGCCCTATATCGAACGCCGCGAACACCGGGGAGCTGTTTTTT. Residues: CASSPISNAANTGELFF. Together with reference TRBV5-1 and TRBJ2-2, the CDR3 gives the full variable domain: KAGVTQTPRYLIKTRGQQVTLSCSPISGHRSVSWYQQTPGQGLQFLFEYFSETQRNKGNFPGRFSGRQFSNSRSEMNVSTLELGDSALYLCASSPISNAANTGELFFGEGSRLTVL.